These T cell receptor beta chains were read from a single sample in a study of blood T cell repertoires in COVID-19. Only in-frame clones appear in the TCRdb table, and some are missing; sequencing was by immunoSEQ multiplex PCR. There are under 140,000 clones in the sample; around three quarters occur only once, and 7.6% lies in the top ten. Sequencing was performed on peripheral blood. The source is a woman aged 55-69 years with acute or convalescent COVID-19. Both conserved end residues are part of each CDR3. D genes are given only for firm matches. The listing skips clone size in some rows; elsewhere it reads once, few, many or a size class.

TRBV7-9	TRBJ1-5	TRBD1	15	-	TGTGCCAGCGGCAGGGGGCTTGAAGGCAATCAGCCCCAGCATTTT	CASGRGLEGNQPQHF
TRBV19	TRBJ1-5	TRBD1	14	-	TGTGCCAGTAGGGAGACAGGGTTTAATCAGCCCCAGCATTTT	CASRETGFNQPQHF
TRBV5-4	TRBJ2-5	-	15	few	TGTGCCAGCAGCTTGGCGGGACTGGGGCAAGAGACCCAGTACTTC	CASSLAGLGQETQYF
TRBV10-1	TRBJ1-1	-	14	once	TGCGCCAGCAGTGAAGGGGGAGGGGGGACTGAAGCTTTCTTT	CASSEGGGGTEAFF
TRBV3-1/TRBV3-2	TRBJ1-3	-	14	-	TGTGCCAGCAGCATGCAGGGCCCCGGAAACACCATATATTTT	CASSMQGPGNTIYF
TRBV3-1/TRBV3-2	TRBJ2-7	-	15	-	TGTGCCAGCAGCAGAGGCAGGGGTGTATCCTACGAGCAGTACTTC	CASSRGRGVSYEQYF
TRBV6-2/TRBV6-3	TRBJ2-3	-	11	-	TGTGCCAGCAGTCCCCGGGATACGCAGTATTTT	CASSPRDTQYF
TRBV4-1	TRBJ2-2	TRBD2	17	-	TGCGCCAGCAGCCAGGGTAGCGGGGGGGCCTGGACCGGGGAGCTGTTTTTT	CASSQGSGGAWTGELFF
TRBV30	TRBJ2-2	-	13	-	TGTGCCTGGAGTGTACTCCGTACCGGGGAGCTGTTTTTT	CAWSVLRTGELFF
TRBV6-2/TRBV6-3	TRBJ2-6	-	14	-	TGTGCCAGCAGTCGGACTTCTGGGGCCAACGTCCTGACTTTC	CASSRTSGANVLTF
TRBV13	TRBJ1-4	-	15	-	TGTGCCAGCAGCTTAGGGACAGGCCATAATGAAAAACTGTTTTTT	CASSLGTGHNEKLFF
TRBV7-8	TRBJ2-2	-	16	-	TGTGCCAGCAGCCTTCAGACAGGAGCGAACACCGGGGAGCTGTTTTTT	CASSLQTGANTGELFF
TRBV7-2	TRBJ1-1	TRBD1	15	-	TGTGCCAGCAGCACCCAGACAGGGCAGAACACTGAAGCTTTCTTT	CASSTQTGQNTEAFF
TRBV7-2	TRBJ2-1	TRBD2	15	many	TGTGCCAGCAGCTTAGGACTAGCGGGGGGAGATGAGCAGTTCTTC	CASSLGLAGGDEQFF
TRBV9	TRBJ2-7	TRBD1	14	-	TGTGCCAGCAGCGTAGGGACAGGGATCTACGAGCAGTACTTC	CASSVGTGIYEQYF
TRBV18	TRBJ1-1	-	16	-	TGTGCCAGCTCACCATTAGGGAGGGGCCGAAACACTGAAGCTTTCTTT	CASSPLGRGRNTEAFF
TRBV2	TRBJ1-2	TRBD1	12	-	TGTGCCAGCCGACAGGGTGGTAATGGCTACACCTTC	CASRQGGNGYTF
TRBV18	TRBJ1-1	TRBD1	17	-	TGTGCCAGCTCACCACGAACAGGGGGAACTATGAACACTGAAGCTTTCTTT	CASSPRTGGTMNTEAFF
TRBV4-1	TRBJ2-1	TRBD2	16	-	TGCGCCAGCAGCCAAGCCAGCGGGGGGTCCTACAATGAGCAGTTCTTC	CASSQASGGSYNEQFF